This T cell receptor beta chain comes out of a study of blood T cell repertoires in COVID-19. At the level of the study: Donors in the United States, Italy and Spain gave samples during acute or convalescent COVID-19. PBMCs, B-cell-depleted T cells, or T cells were the source of the cDNA or gDNA that made up the material.

This clone has a handful of counts. The V segment lost 4 bases and the J segment 7 bases; nucleotides outside the gene matches: 7. The CDR3 spans 15 residues. The germline V gene has CDR1 SGHKS and CDR2 YYEKEE (reference sequence). This table comes from immunoSEQ multiplex PCR, and its TCRdb copy is limited to in-frame clones, with some not included. The data show more than 85,000 clones, 81% seen once. Sequencing was done on a sample of peripheral blood. The chain links TRBV5-5 to TRBJ2-1; TRBD1 agrees at 11 bases. The source of this sequence is a man older than 75 with acute or convalescent COVID-19. CDR3: CASSTHGQGANEQFF. The CDR3 nucleotides read TGTGCCAGCAGCACCCATGGACAGGGGGCTAATGAGCAGTTCTTC.